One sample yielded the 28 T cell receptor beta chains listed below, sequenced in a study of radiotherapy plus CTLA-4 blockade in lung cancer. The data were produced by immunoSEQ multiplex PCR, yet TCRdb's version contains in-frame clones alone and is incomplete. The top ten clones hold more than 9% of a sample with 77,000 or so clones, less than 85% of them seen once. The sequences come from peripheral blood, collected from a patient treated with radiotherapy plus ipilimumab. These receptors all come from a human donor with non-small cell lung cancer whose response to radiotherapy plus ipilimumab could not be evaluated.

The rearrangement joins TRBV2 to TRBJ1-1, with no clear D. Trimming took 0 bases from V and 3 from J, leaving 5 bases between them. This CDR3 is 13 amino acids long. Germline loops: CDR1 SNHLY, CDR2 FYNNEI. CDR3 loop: CASSEARDTEAFF. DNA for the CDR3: TGTGCCAGCAGTGAAGCCCGGGACACTGAAGCTTTCTTT.

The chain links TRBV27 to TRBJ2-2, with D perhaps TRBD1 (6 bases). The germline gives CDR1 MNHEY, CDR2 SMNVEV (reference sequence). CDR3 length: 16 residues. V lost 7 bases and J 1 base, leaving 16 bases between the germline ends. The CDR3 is CASILLPGQNTGELFF. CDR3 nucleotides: TGTGCCAGCATCTTACTACCGGGACAGAACACCGGGGAGCTGTTTTTT.

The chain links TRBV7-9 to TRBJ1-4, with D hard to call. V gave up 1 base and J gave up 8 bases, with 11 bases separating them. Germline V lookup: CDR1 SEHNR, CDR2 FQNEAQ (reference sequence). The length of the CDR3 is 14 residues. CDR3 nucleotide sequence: TGTGCCAGCAGCTTAGGGGCGGGTGAGGAAAAACTGTTTTTT. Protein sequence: CASSLGAGEEKLFF.

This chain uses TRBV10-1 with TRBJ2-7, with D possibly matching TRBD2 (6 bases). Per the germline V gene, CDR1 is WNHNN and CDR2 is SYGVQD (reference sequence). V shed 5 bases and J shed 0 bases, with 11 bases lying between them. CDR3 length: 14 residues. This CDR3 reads CASSKGLYSYEQYF. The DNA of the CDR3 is TGCGCCAGCAGTAAGGGACTGTACTCCTACGAGCAGTACTTC.

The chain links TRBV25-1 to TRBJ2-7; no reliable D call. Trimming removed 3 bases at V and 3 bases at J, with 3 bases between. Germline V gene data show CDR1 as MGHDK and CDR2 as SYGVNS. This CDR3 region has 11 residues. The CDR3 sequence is CASSDHYEQYF. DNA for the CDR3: TGTGCCAGCAGTGACCACTACGAGCAGTACTTC.

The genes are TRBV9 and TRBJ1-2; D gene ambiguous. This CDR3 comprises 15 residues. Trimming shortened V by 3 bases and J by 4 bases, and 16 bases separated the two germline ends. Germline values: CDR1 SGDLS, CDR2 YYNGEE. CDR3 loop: CASSARLTESYGYTF. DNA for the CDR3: TGTGCCAGCAGCGCACGACTAACCGAGTCCTATGGCTACACCTTC.

In DNA, the CDR3 is TGCGCCAGCAGCTGGGGAACAGGGGCAGGACAGCCCCAGCATTTT. As protein: CASSWGTGAGQPQHF. The chain recombines TRBV5-1 with TRBJ1-5; 7 positions agree with TRBD1. The CDR3 covers 15 residues. V was clipped by 3 bases and J by 7 bases; unmatched bases: 10. Germline CDR1 reads SGHRS; CDR2 reads YFSETQ.

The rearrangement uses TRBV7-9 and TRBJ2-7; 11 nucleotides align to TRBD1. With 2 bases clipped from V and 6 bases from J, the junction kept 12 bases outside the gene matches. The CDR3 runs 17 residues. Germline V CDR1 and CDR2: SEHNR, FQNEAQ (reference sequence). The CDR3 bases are TGTGCCAGCAGCTTATTCTCCGGACAGGGGGCCCTCGTCGAGCAGTACTTC. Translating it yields CASSLFSGQGALVEQYF.

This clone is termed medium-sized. CDR3 loop: CASSPSGLAIYEQYF. The CDR3 region has the DNA TGTGCCAGCAGCCCCTCGGGACTAGCGATTTACGAGCAGTACTTC. The J gene is TRBJ2-7, the V gene TRBV7-2, with 10 bases matching TRBD2. Germline V gene lookup returns CDR1 SGHTA and CDR2 FQGNSA. CDR3 length: 15 amino acids. With V trimmed by 5 bases and J by 4 bases, 8 bases remained unmatched.

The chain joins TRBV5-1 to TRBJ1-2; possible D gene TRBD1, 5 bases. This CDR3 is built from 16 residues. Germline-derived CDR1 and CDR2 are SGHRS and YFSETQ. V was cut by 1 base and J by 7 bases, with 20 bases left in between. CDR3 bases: TGCGCCAGCAGCTTGACGCAAAGAACGGGGGTCAGTGGCTACACCTTC. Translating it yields CASSLTQRTGVSGYTF.

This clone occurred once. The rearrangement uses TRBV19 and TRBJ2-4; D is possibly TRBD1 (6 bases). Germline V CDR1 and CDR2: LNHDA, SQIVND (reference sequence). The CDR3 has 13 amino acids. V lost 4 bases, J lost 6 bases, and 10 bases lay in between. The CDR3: CASSRAGANIQYF. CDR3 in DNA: TGTGCCAGTAGTAGGGCAGGGGCAAACATTCAGTACTTC.

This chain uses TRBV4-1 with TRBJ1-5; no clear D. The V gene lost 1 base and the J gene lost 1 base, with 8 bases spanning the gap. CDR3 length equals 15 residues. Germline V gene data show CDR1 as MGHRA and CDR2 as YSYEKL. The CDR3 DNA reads TGCGCCAGCAGCCAAGGAGGTGGAAGCAATCAGCCCCAGCATTTT. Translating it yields CASSQGGGSNQPQHF.

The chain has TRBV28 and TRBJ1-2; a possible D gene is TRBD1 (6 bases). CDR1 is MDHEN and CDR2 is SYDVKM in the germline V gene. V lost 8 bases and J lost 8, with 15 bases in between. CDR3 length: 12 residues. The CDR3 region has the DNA TGTGCCAGCGCAACCTCGAGGGGGGGCTACACCTTC. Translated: CASATSRGGYTF.

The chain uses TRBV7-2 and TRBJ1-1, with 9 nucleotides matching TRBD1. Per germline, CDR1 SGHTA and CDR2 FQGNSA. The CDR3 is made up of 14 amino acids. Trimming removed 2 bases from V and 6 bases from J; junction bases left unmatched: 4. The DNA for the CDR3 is TGTGCCAGCAGCTTACAGACAGGGGGGGCTGAAGCTTTCTTT. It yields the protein CASSLQTGGAEAFF.

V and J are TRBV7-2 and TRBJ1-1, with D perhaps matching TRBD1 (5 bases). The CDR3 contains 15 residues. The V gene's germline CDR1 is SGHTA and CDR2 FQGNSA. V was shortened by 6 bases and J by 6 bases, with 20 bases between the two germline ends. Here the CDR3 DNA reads TGTGCCAGCAGTCGGAGGGGCAGGGAAAGCCCTGAAGCTTTCTTT. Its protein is CASSRRGRESPEAFF.

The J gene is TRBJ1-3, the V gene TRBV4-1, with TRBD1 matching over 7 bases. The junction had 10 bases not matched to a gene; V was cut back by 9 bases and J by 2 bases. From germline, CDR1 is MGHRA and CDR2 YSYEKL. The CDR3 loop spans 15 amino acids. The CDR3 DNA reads TGCGCCAGTAAGACAGGGCCCTTTCCTGGAAACACCATATATTTT. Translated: CASKTGPFPGNTIYF.

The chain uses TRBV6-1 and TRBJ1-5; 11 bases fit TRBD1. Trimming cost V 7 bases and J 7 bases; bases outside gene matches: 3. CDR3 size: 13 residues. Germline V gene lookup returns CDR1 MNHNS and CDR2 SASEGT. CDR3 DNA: TGTGCCAGCACGGGACAGGGGGAGCAGCCCCAGCATTTT. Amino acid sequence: CASTGQGEQPQHF.

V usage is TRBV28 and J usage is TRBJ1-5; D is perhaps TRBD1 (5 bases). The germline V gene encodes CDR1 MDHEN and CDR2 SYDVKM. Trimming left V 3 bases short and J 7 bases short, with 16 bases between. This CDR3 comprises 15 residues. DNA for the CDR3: TGTGCCAGCAGTTTCGGGGGGAAAAATTACCAGCCCCAGCATTTT. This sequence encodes CASSFGGKNYQPQHF.

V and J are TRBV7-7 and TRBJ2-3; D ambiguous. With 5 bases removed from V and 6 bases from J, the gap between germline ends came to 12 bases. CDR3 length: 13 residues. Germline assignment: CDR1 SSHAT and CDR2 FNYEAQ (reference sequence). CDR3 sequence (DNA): TGTGCCAGCAGCCTCTACTCATCCGATACGCAGTATTTT. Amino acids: CASSLYSSDTQYF. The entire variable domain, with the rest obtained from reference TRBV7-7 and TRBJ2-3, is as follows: GAGVSQSPRYKVTKRGQDVTLRCDPISSHATLYWYQQALGQGPEFLTYFNYEAQPDKSGLPSDRFSAERPEGSISTLTIQRTEQRDSAMYRCASSLYSSDTQYFGPGTRLTVL.

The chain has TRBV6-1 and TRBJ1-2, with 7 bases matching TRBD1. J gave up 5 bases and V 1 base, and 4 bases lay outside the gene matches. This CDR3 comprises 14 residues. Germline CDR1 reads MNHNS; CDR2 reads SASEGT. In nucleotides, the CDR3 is TGTGCCAGCAGTGAAGGAATACAGGGGTATGGCTACACCTTC. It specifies CASSEGIQGYGYTF.

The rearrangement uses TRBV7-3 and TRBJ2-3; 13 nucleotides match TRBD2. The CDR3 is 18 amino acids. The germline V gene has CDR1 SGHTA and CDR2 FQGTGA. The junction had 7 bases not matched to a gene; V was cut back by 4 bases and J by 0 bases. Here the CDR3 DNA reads TGTGCCAGCAGCTCAGGGACTAGCGGGGCGTATAGCACAGATACGCAGTATTTT. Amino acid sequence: CASSSGTSGAYSTDTQYF.

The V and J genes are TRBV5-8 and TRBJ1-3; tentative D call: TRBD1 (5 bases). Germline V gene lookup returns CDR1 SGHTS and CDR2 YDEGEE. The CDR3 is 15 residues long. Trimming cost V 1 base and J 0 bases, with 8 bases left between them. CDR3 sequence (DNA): TGTGCCAGCAGCTTGCGACAGATCTCTGGAAACACCATATATTTT. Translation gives CASSLRQISGNTIYF.

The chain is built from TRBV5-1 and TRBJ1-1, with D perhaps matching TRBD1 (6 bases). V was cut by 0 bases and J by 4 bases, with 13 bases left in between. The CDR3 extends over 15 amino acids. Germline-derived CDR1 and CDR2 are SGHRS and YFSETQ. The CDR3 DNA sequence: TGCGCCAGCAGCTTGGCTCAGGGGAGGGGCACTGAAGCTTTCTTT. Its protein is CASSLAQGRGTEAFF.

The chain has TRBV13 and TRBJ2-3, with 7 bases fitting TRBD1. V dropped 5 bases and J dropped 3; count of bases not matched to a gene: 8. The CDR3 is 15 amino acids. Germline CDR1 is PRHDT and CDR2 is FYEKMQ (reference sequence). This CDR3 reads CASSPTGVWTDTQYF. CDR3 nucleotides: TGTGCCAGCAGCCCAACAGGGGTATGGACAGATACGCAGTATTTT.

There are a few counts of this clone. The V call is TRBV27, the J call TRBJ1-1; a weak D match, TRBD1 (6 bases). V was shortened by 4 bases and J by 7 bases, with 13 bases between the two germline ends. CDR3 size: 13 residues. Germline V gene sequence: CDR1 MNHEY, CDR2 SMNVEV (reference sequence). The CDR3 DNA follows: TGTGCCAGCAGTTCTACCGGGACATTTGAAGCTTTCTTT. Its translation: CASSSTGTFEAFF.

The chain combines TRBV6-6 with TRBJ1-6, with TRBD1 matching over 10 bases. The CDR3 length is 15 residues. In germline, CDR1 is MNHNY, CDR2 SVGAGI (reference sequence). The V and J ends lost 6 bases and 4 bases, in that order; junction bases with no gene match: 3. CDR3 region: CASRTDRGYNSPLHF. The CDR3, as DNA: TGTGCCAGCAGAACGGACAGGGGGTATAATTCACCCCTCCACTTT.

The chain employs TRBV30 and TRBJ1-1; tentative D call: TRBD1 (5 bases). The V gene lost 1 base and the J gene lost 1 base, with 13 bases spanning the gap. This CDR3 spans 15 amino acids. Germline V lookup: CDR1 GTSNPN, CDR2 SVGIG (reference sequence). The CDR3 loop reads CAWSEWGGENTEAFF. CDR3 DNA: TGTGCCTGGAGTGAGTGGGGGGGAGAGAACACTGAAGCTTTCTTT.

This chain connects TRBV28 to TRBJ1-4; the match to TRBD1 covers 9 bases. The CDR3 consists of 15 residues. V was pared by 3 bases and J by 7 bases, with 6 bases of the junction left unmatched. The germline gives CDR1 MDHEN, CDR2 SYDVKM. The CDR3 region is CASSFARTGAEKLFF. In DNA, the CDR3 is TGTGCCAGCAGTTTCGCAAGGACAGGGGCTGAAAAACTGTTTTTT.